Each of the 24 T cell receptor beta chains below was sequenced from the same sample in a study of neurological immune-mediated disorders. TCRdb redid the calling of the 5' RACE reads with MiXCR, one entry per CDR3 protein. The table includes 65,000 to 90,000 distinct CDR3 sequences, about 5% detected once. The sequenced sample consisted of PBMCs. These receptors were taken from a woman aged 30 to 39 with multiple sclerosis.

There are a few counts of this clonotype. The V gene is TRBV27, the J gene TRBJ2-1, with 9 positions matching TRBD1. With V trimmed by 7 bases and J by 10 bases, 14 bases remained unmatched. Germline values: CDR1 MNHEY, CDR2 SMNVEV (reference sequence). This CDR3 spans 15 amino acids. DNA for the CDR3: TGTGCCAGCAACGTGGGACAGGGAGTAGGCAGAGAGCAGTTCTTC. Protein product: CASNVGQGVGREQFF.

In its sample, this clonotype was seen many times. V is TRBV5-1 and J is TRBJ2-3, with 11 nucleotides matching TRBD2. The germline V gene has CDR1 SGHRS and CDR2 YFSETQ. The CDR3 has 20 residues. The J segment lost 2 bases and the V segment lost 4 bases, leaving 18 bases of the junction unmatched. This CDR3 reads CASSAGELAGVEHLTDTQYF. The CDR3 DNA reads TGCGCCAGCAGCGCGGGGGAACTAGCGGGAGTTGAGCACCTCACAGATACGCAGTATTTT. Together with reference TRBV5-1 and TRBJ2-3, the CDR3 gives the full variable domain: KAGVTQTPRYLIKTRGQQVTLSCSPISGHRSVSWYQQTPGQGLQFLFEYFSETQRNKGNFPGRFSGRQFSNSRSEMNVSTLELGDSALYLCASSAGELAGVEHLTDTQYFGPGTRLTVL.

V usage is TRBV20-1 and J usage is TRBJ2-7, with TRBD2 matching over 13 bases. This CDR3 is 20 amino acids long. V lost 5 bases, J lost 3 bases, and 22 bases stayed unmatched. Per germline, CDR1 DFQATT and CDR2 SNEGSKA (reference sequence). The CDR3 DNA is TGCAGTGCTGTCCGGACTAGCGGGAGAGGATTATGGAGGAGGTACTACGAGCAGTACTTC. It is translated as CSAVRTSGRGLWRRYYEQYF.

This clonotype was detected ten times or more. CDR3: CASRRRAREDEQFF. CDR3 coding DNA: TGCGCCAGCAGGCGACGCGCCCGAGAGGATGAGCAGTTCTTC. The chain couples TRBV5-1 to TRBJ2-1; no definite D call. The CDR3 extends over 14 amino acids. Trimming cost V 5 bases and J 8 bases, with 17 bases left between them. Per the germline V gene, CDR1 is SGHRS and CDR2 is YFSETQ.

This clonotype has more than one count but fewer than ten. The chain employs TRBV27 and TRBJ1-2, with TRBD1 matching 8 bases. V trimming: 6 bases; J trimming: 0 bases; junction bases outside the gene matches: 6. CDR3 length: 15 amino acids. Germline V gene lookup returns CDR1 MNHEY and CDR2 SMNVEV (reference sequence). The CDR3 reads CASRETGVANYGYTF. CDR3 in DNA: TGTGCCAGCAGGGAGACAGGGGTAGCTAACTATGGCTACACCTTC.

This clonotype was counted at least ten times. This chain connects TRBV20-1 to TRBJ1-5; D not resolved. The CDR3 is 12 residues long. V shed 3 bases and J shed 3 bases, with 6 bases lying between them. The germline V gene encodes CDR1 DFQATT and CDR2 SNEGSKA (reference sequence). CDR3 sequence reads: CSASVVNQPQHF. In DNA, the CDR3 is TGCAGTGCTAGTGTTGTCAATCAGCCCCAGCATTTT.

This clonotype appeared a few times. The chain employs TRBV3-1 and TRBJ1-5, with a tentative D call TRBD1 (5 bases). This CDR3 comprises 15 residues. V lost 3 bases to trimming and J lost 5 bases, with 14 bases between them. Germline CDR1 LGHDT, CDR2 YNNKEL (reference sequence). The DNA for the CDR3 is TGTGCCAGCAGCCACGGGGGAGTCCTTGATCAGCCCCAGCATTTT. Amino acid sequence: CASSHGGVLDQPQHF.

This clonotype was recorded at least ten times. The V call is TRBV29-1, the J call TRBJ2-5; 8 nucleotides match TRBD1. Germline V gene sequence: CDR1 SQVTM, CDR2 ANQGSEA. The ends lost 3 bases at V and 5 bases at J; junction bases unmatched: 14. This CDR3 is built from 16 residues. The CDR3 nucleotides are TGCAGCGTTGAGTTACGGACAGGGTTGAGGGACGAGACCCAGTACTTC. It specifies CSVELRTGLRDETQYF.

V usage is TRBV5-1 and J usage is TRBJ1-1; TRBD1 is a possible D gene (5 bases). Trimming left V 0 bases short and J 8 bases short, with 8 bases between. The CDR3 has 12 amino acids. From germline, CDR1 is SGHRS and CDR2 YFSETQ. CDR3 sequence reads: CASSLVSGEAFF. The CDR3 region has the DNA TGCGCCAGCAGCTTGGTCTCAGGGGAAGCTTTCTTT.

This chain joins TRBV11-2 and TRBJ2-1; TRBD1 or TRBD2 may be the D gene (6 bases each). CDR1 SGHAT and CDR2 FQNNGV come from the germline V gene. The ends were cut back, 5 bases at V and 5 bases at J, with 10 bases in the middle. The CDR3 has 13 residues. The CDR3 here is CASSRGTDNEQFF. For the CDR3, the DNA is TGTGCCAGCAGCAGGGGGACTGACAATGAGCAGTTCTTC.

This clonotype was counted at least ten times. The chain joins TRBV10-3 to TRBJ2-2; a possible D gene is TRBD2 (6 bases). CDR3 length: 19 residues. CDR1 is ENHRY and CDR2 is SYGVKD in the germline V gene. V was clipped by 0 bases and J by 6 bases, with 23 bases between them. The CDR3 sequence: CAISESNPTSTSFAGELFF. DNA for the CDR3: TGTGCCATCAGTGAGTCGAACCCCACTAGCACCTCTTTCGCCGGGGAGCTGTTTTTT.

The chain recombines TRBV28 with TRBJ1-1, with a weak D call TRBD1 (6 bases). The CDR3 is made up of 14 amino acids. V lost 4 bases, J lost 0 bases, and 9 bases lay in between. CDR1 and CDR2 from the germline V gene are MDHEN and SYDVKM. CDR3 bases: TGTGCCAGCAGTTCGGACAGACTGAACACTGAAGCTTTCTTT. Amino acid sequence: CASSSDRLNTEAFF. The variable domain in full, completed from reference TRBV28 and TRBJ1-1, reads DVKVTQSSRYLVKRTGEKVFLECVQDMDHENMFWYRQDPGLGLRLIYFSYDVKMKEKGDIPEGYSVSREKKERFSLILESASTNQTSMYLCASSSDRLNTEAFFGQGTRLTVV.

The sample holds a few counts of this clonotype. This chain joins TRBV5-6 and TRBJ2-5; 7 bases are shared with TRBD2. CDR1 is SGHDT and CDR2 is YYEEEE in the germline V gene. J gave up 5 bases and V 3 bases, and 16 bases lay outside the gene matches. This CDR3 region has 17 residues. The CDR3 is CASSSFLAGGGRETQYF. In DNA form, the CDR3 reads TGTGCCAGCAGCTCCTTTCTCGCTGGGGGAGGGAGGGAGACCCAGTACTTC.

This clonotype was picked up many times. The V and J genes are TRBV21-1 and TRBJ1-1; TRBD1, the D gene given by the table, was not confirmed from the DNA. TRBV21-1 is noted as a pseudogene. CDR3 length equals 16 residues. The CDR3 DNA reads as TGTGCCAGCATTTTTCGGGCGGCGATGAAGAACACTGAAGCTTTCTTT. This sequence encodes CASIFRAAMKNTEAFF.

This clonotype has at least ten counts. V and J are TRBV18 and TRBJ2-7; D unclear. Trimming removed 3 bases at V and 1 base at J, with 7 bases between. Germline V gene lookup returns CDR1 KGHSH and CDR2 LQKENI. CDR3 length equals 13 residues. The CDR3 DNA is TGTGCCAGCTCACCGACGGCGTCCTACGAGCAGTACGTC. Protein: CASSPTASYEQYV.

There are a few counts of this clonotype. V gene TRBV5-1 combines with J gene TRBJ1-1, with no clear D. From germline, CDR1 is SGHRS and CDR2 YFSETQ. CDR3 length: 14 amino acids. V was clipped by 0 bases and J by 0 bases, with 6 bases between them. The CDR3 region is CASSLVRMNTEAFF. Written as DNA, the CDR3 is TGCGCCAGCAGCTTGGTTAGAATGAACACTGAAGCTTTCTTT.

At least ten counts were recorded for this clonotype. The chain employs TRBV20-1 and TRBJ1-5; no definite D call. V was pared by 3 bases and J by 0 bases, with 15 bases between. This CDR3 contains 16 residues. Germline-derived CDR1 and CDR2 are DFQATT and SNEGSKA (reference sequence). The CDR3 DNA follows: TGCAGTGCTAGCGGGCCCAGGATTTTTAGCAATCAGCCCCAGCATTTT. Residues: CSASGPRIFSNQPQHF.

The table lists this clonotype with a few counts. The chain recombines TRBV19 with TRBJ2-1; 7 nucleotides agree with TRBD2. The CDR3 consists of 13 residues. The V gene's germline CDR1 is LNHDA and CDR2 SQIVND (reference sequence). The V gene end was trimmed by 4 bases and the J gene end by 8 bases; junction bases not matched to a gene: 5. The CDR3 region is CASSRDRGDEQFF. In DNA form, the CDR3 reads TGTGCCAGTAGTAGGGACCGGGGGGATGAGCAGTTCTTC.

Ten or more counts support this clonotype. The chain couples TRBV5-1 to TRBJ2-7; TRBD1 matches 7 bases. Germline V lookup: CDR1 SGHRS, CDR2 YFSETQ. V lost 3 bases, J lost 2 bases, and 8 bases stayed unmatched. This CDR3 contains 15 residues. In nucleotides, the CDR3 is TGCGCCAGCAGCTCCGGACAGGCAAATCCCTACGAGCAGTACTTC. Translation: CASSSGQANPYEQYF.

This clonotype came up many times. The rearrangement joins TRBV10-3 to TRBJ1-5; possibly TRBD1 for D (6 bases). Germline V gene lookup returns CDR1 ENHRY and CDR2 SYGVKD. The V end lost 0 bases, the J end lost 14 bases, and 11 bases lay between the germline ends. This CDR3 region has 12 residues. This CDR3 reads CAISESGGLEHF. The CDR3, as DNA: TGTGCCATCAGTGAGTCGGGGGGCCTCGAGCATTTT.

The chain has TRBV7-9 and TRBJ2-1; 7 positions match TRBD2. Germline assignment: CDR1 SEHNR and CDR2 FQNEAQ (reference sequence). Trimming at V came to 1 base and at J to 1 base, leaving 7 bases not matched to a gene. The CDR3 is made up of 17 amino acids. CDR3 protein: CASSLVSGGGSYNEQFF. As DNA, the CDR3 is TGTGCCAGCAGCTTAGTTTCCGGCGGGGGATCCTACAATGAGCAGTTCTTC.

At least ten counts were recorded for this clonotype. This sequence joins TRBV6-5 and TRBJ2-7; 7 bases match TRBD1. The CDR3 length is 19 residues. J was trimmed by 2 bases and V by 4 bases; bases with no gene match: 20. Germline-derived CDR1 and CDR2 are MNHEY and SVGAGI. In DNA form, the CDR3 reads TGTGCCAGCAGTTCCCGAGCTCGTTGGACAGGAGTATTAACCTACGAGCAGTACTTC. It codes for CASSSRARWTGVLTYEQYF.

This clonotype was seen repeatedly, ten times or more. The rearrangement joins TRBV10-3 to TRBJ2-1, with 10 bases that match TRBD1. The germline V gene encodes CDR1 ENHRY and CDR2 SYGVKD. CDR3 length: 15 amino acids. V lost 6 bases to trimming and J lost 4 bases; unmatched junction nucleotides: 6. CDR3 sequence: CAISPDRGLYNEQFF. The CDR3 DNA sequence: TGTGCCATCAGCCCCGACAGGGGGCTTTACAATGAGCAGTTCTTC.

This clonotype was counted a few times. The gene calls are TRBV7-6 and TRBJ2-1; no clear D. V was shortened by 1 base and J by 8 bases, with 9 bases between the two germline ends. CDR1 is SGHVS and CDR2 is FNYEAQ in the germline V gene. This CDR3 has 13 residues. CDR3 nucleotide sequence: TGTGCCAGCAGCTTAGGGGCCTCAGATGAGCAGTTCTTC. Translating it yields CASSLGASDEQFF.